The clone carrying this T cell receptor (beta chain) was found many times. These data are taken from a study of T-cell memory formation after mild COVID-19. The V gene lost 1 base and the J gene lost 5 bases, with 5 bases spanning the gap. Germline V gives CDR1 SGHVS, CDR2 FNYEAQ. The CDR3 spans 12 residues. TCRdb processed the 5' RACE reads anew with MiXCR; each CDR3 protein has one entry. The sample lists about 300,000 distinct CDR3 sequences; just under 20% were seen once. The chain uses TRBV7-6 and TRBJ2-5; D not resolved. This TCR was recovered from a man aged 18 to 30 who had mild COVID-19 (a few samples of this study predate the infection). Cell type and time point are not known. The sample consisted of PBMCs or a T cell subset sorted from them (not recorded which). The CDR3 nucleotides read TGTGCCAGCAGCTTAGTATCGGAGACCCAGTACTTC. Its protein is CASSLVSETQYF.